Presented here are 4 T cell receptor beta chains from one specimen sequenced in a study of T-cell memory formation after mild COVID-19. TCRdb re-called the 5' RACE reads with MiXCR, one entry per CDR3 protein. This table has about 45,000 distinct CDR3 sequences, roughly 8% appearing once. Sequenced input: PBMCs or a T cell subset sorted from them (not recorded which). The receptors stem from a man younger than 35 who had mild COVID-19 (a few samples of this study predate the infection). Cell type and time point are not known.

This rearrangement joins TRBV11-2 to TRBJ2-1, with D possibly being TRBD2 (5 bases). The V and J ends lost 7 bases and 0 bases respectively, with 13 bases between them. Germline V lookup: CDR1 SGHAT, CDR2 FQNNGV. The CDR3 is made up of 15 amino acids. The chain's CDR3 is CASITTGNSYNEQFF. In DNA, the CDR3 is TGTGCCAGCATCACGACGGGAAACTCCTACAATGAGCAGTTCTTC.

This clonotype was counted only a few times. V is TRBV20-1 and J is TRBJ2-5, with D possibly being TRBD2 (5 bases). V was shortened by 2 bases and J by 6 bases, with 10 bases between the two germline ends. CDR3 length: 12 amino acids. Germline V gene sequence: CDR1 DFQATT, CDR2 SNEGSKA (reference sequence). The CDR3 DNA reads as TGCAGTGCTAGACCGTTCGGGAAGACCCAGTACTTC. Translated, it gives CSARPFGKTQYF.

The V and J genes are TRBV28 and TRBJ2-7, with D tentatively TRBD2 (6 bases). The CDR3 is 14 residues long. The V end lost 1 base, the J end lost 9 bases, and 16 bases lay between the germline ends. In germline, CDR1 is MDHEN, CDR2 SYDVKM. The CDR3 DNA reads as TGTGCCAGCAGTTTATCACTCCCCGGGGGTAGGCAGTACGTC. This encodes CASSLSLPGGRQYV.

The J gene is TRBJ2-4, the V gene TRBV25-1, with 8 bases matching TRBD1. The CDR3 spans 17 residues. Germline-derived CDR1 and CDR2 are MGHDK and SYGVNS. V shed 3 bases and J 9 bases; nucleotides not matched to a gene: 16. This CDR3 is CASSDSRGRQGRGIQYF. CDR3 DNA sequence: TGTGCCAGCAGTGATTCCAGGGGGCGGCAAGGTCGAGGCATTCAGTACTTC.